This is a list of T cell receptor beta chains from one sample in a study of blood T cell repertoires in COVID-19. The data were produced by immunoSEQ multiplex PCR, yet TCRdb's version contains in-frame clones alone and is incomplete. This table holds 130,000 or so clones, approximately 86% found once. Sequenced material: peripheral blood. Receptors originate from a woman aged 60 to 75 with acute or convalescent COVID-19. CDR3s include the opening cysteine and the closing phenylalanine or tryptophan. The D gene is left open where the match is weak. The size field is filled for only some rows; it gives once, few, many or a size class.

V gene,D gene,clone size,J gene,CDR3 DNA,CDR3 protein
TRBV30,-,-,TRBJ1-2,TGTGCCTGGAGTCCATTGGGACAAGACAACTATGGCTACACCTTC,CAWSPLGQDNYGYTF
TRBV3-1/TRBV3-2,-,once,TRBJ1-5,TGTGCCAGCAGCCAAGCGCGAAATCAGCCCCAGCATTTT,CASSQARNQPQHF
TRBV2,-,-,TRBJ1-2,TGTGCCAGTAGACGCGGGGGGGCACCTAACTATGGCTACACCTTC,CASRRGGAPNYGYTF
TRBV19,TRBD2,-,TRBJ2-3,TGTGCCAGTAGTACATCTCCCTCTAGCGGGGGATACACAGATACGCAGTATTTT,CASSTSPSSGGYTDTQYF
TRBV24-1,-,-,TRBJ2-5,TGTGCCACCAGTGATTCCGGGACTGGCTTCCAAGAGACCCAGTACTTC,CATSDSGTGFQETQYF
TRBV6-5,-,-,TRBJ1-2,TGTGCCAGCAGCTCAGGGGCCAACTATGGCTACACCTTC,CASSSGANYGYTF
TRBV5-6,TRBD2,once,TRBJ2-3,TGTGCCAGCCTCTGGCGGGGGACAGATACGCAGTATTTT,CASLWRGTDTQYF
TRBV27,TRBD1,-,TRBJ1-2,TGTGCCAGCAGTTTATCCTACAGGGGGAGCGGCTACACCTTC,CASSLSYRGSGYTF
TRBV12-3/TRBV12-4,TRBD1,-,TRBJ1-2,TGTGCCAGCAGTCACAGGGGGGGCGGAGGCTACACCTTC,CASSHRGGGGYTF
TRBV21-1,-,-,TRBJ1-6,TGTGCCAGCCTCAAAAGGGGAGGGAGGAAAAATAATTCACCCCTCCACTTT,CASLKRGGRKNNSPLHF
TRBV19,TRBD1,-,TRBJ1-2,TGTGCCAGTAGTAGGACACAGGGGGCCAGGGTAAACTATGGCTACACCTTC,CASSRTQGARVNYGYTF
TRBV27,-,-,TRBJ1-2,TGTGCCAGCAGAGGGGATGGCGGCTACACCTTC,CASRGDGGYTF
TRBV2,TRBD1,once,TRBJ2-5,TGTGCCAGCAGGCACAGGGGGCTAGGGGAAGAGACCCAGTACTTC,CASRHRGLGEETQYF
TRBV28,TRBD2,-,TRBJ2-2,TGTGCCAGCAGTTCCCATTGGACTAGCGGGGGGACCCCCGGGGAGCTGTTTTTT,CASSSHWTSGGTPGELFF
TRBV5-1,-,-,TRBJ1-4,TGCGCCAGCAGCGCGACAGGATTCGTTGGCGAAAAACTGTTTTTT,CASSATGFVGEKLFF
TRBV3-1/TRBV3-2,TRBD1,-,TRBJ1-1,TGTGCCAGCAGCCTCACCGGGACAGGGAACGGGAATGAAGCTTTCTTT,CASSLTGTGNGNEAFF
TRBV6-5,TRBD2,-,TRBJ2-2,TGTGCCAGCAGTTACCGTAGCGGGGGCCACACCGGGGAGCTGTTTTTT,CASSYRSGGHTGELFF
TRBV28,TRBD2,-,TRBJ2-3,TGTGCCAGCAGTGGTTACGTAGCCGGACTAGCGGGGGTGGGAGATACGCAGTATTTT,CASSGYVAGLAGVGDTQYF
TRBV7-9,TRBD1,once,TRBJ1-4,TGTGCCAGCAGCACCCGAACAGGGGAAGGCGAAAAACTGTTTTTT,CASSTRTGEGEKLFF
TRBV6-6,TRBD1,-,TRBJ2-7,TGTGCCAGCAGTTACTCCGGGACAGGGACGAACGAGCAGTACTTC,CASSYSGTGTNEQYF
TRBV19,-,-,TRBJ1-1,TGTGCCAGTAGTATGGGGGGGCGCCTGGCTTTCTTT,CASSMGGRLAFF
TRBV29-1,TRBD1,-,TRBJ2-1,TGCAGCGTTCCCAACCCCACTTCAGGGGGATCCTCCTACAATGAGCAGTTCTTC,CSVPNPTSGGSSYNEQFF
TRBV2,-,-,TRBJ2-7,TGTGCCAGCAGTGGAGTCTACGAGCAGTACTTC,CASSGVYEQYF
TRBV9,TRBD2,once,TRBJ2-7,TGTGCCAGCAGCGTAGGGGGACTAGCGGGTACCTACGAGCAGTACTTC,CASSVGGLAGTYEQYF
TRBV7-9,-,-,TRBJ2-7,TGTGCCAGCAGCTTAGCGGGGGGTTCGGGCTACGAGCAGTACTTC,CASSLAGGSGYEQYF
TRBV3-1/TRBV3-2,-,once,TRBJ2-3,TGTGCCAGCAGCCAAGAAGGAGTGGATACGCAGTATTTT,CASSQEGVDTQYF
TRBV9,-,-,TRBJ1-3,TGTGCCAGCAGCGTAGGGAGATCTGGAAACACCATATATTTT,CASSVGRSGNTIYF